This T cell receptor (beta chain) was found in a study of T cells in localized non-small cell lung cancer. General study points: Uninvolved adjacent lung had more T cell clonality than any other tissue, topping tumor. Detection in adjacent lung was observed for a median 57 of the top 100 tumor clones. Heterogeneity is still possible, as just one tumor region was sequenced.

A note on this clone: The antigen is undetermined.

Germline V gives CDR1 SGHTA, CDR2 FQGNSA. The junction had 4 bases not matched to a gene; V was cut back by 5 bases and J by 8 bases. There are 14 residues in the CDR3. Data came from immunoSEQ multiplex PCR; TCRdb stores just in-frame clones and leaves some out. The sample has some 30,000 clones, about 90% seen once. V and J are TRBV7-2 and TRBJ1-6, with 9 bases lining up with TRBD1. The material sequenced was PBMCs, taken before any cancer treatment. This sequence originates from a man aged 40-75 years with stage II lung adenocarcinoma. CDR3 region: CASSGDRGYSPLHF. In DNA, the CDR3 is TGTGCCAGCAGCGGAGACAGGGGGTATTCACCCCTCCACTTT.